This entry concerns a single T cell receptor (beta chain). Its target is unknown. The source of the sample is a study of CXCR3-negative and CXCR3-positive naive CD8 T cells. Overall study context: Roughly 140 million TRB reads were obtained in total, which works out to about 1.5 +/- 0.3 million per library. Study findings and constraints: Both naive subsets carried similar amounts of surface CD5, so TCR strength was inferred from TRB CDR3 properties.

From germline, CDR1 is SQVTM and CDR2 ANQGSEA. The CDR3 spans 15 residues. Libraries of TRB cDNA were made by 5' RACE and carried UMIs. After re-calling the 5' RACE reads, TCRdb lists one entry per CDR3 protein, DNA absent. The sample data list about 130,000 distinct CDR3 sequences. Triplicate sorts, over 250,000 cells apiece, were made for each CD8+ T cell subset. A CD45RO-CCR7+CD27+CD95- phenotype identified naive CD8+ T cells. This TCR was recovered from a human donor in good health. Some clones in this sample may be carry-over from other donors' samples. Sequencing input: naive CXCR3- CD8+ T cells from blood. Documented subset: CD45RO-CCR7+CD27+CD95- naive CD8+ T cells lacking CXCR3 (TNR3-). This chain links TRBV29-1 with TRBJ2-2; TCRdb returns TRBD1, unconfirmable since there is no DNA. Here the CDR3 reads CSVEPTGGSVGELFF.